This TCR beta chain came from a study of cytomegalovirus exposure and HLA in healthy donors. Study results and caveats: Earlier analysis found most TCR beta V segments productive about 87% or about 30% of the time. Analyses of presence/absence relied on an assumption of roughly uniform sequencing depth across donors. The classifier reportedly diagnosed cytomegalovirus status with high specificity and sensitivity.

With 6 bases clipped from V and 5 bases from J, the junction kept 5 bases outside the gene matches. The CDR3 loop spans 14 amino acids. Per the germline V gene, CDR1 is SGHTA and CDR2 is FQGNSA. As concerns this clone: Its specificity is not known. Different DNA sequences within this sample yield the same CDR3.

With 60 Vbeta and 13 Jbeta primers, the PCR was carried out. As processed by the authors: Later reanalysis found around 80 million unique TCR beta chains, around 9.9 million of them shared. Only in-frame clones appear in the TCRdb table, and some are missing; sequencing was by immunoSEQ multiplex PCR. That table supplies the V and J calls and clone size; D and trimming were determined from the DNA. The sample contains some 160,000 clones, approximately 80% of which appear only once. The chain combines TRBV7-2 with TRBJ2-7, with 12 bases lining up with TRBD2. This clonotype originated in a man between 60 and 70 years old in good health and CMV-seronegative. The specimen was PBMCs. CDR3 residues: CASSLTSGRHEQYF. CDR3 DNA sequence: TGTGCCAGCAGTTTGACTAGCGGGAGACACGAGCAGTACTTC.